This T cell receptor (beta chain) was documented in a study of identical twins. CDR3 size: 12 residues. Germline CDR1 is SQVTM and CDR2 is ANQGSEA. V was clipped by 8 bases and J by 2 bases; unmatched bases: 4. This clonotype turned up a few times. The antigen remains undetermined. TCRdb processed the 5' RACE reads anew with MiXCR; each CDR3 protein has one entry. The sample consists of more than 600,000 distinct CDR3 sequences, around a sixth of them appearing once. Study-level points and caveats: Cord blood beta clonotypes present at high abundance carried fewer insertions; no such pattern appeared in memory repertoires. Model-predicted out-of-frame TCR alpha sharing fell below observed values in monozygotic twins.

The same data also went into a second study, on T cells expressing NK-cell markers. From that study: Several of the experiments relied on an anti-gamma-delta TCR antibody so that only alpha-beta TCR T cells were sorted. Expanded clones of NKG2C+ T cells had an unclear HCMV specificity.

The sequence derives from a woman in her late teens or twenties in good health. The source material was PBMCs. The chain has TRBV29-1 and TRBJ2-5; 8 bases fit TRBD1. CDR3: CSFRGLQETQYF. As DNA, the CDR3 is TGCAGCTTCAGGGGGCTACAAGAGACCCAGTACTTC. Supplemented by reference TRBV29-1 and TRBJ2-5, the full variable domain reads SAVISQKPSRDICQRGTSLTIQCQVDSQVTMMFWYRQQPGQSLTLIATANQGSEATYESGFVIDKFPISRPNLTFSTLTVSNMSPEDSSIYLCSFRGLQETQYFGPGTRLLVL.